What follows are 32 T cell receptor beta chains derived from one specimen sequenced in a study of molecular identifiers for immune sequencing clone quantification. TCRdb ran MiXCR on the PCR reads and lists one entry per CDR3 protein. The data contain 400,000 to 600,000 distinct CDR3 sequences, about 20% of them singletons. The sequenced sample consisted of naive CD8+ T cells from blood, with Jurkat cell RNA spiked in. Documented subset: FACS-sorted CD8+CD4-CCR7+CD45RA+ naive T cells. These receptors were obtained from a human donor in good health. Some libraries in this study had Jurkat cell RNA spiked in.

The chain is built from TRBV6-2 or TRBV6-3 and TRBJ2-7; no reliable D call. The germline V gene has CDR1 MNHEY and CDR2 SVGEGT. This CDR3 region has 10 residues. The germline V and J ends were trimmed by 5 bases and 7 bases, with 6 bases remaining between them. This CDR3 is CASSDREQYF. Here the CDR3 DNA reads TGTGCCAGCAGTGATCGGGAGCAGTACTTC.

This clonotype has only one observation. V usage is TRBV7-9 and J usage is TRBJ2-1, with a weak D call TRBD2 (5 bases). Germline values: CDR1 SEHNR, CDR2 FQNEAQ (reference sequence). This CDR3 is 13 amino acids long. V was clipped by 4 bases and J by 9 bases, with 13 bases between them. CDR3: CASSSGVWGEQFF. The CDR3, as DNA: TGTGCCAGCAGCTCCGGGGTTTGGGGTGAGCAGTTCTTC. Full variable domain (rest looked up from reference TRBV7-9 and TRBJ2-1): DTGVSQNPRHKITKRGQNVTFRCDPISEHNRLYWYRQTLGQGPEFLTYFQNEAQLEKSRLLSDRFSAERPKGSFSTLEIQRTEQGDSAMYLCASSSGVWGEQFFGPGTRLTVL.

The chain has TRBV5-4 and TRBJ1-1; no clear D gene. The germline CDR1 and CDR2 sequences are SGHNT and YYREEE (reference sequence). Trimming took 3 bases from V and 4 from J, leaving 19 bases between them. CDR3 length equals 16 residues. The CDR3 DNA follows: TGTGCCAGCAGCTACCAAGGTTCCGTCTTTCCCACTGAAGCTTTCTTT. It is translated as CASSYQGSVFPTEAFF.

This clonotype has a count of ten or more. The gene calls are TRBV30 and TRBJ2-5; 11 nucleotides agree with TRBD2. The ends lost 2 bases at V and 4 bases at J; junction bases unmatched: 6. The CDR3 consists of 15 residues. Germline CDR1 GTSNPN, CDR2 SVGIG (reference sequence). CDR3 region: CAWSISGGAAETQYF. In DNA form, the CDR3 reads TGTGCCTGGAGTATTAGCGGGGGGGCTGCAGAGACCCAGTACTTC.

The V and J genes are TRBV16 and TRBJ2-7; no clear D. This CDR3 spans 14 amino acids. Germline values: CDR1 KGHSY, CDR2 FQNENV. V dropped 0 bases and J dropped 3 bases, with 9 bases sitting between them. In nucleotides, the CDR3 is TGTGCCAGCAGCCAATCTTCAGTCCTCTACGAGCAGTACTTC. It specifies CASSQSSVLYEQYF.

The genes are TRBV12-3 or TRBV12-4 and TRBJ1-1; D call uncertain. Trimming stripped 11 bases from V and 4 bases from J, with 17 bases between. There are 13 residues in the CDR3. The CDR3 DNA is TGTGCCGGCATCGTGGGAGGGATCACTGAAGCTTTCTTT. Residues: CAGIVGGITEAFF.

There are many counts of this clonotype. The chain combines TRBV7-2 with TRBJ2-3; D may be TRBD1 or TRBD2 (5 bases each). The CDR3 has 15 residues. Germline CDR1 is SGHTA and CDR2 is FQGNSA. With 3 bases removed from V and 6 bases from J, the gap between germline ends came to 16 bases. The CDR3 bases are TGTGCCAGCAGCTTTTTCCTCGGGGCCCCCGATACGCAGTATTTT. It translates to CASSFFLGAPDTQYF.

The table lists this clonotype with many counts. The chain joins TRBV29-1 to TRBJ2-1; possible D gene TRBD2, 6 bases. The CDR3 is 15 amino acids. The germline V and J ends were trimmed by 1 base and 2 bases, with 12 bases remaining between them. Per germline, CDR1 SQVTM and CDR2 ANQGSEA. The CDR3 spells CSVEVSLATYNEQFF. The DNA of the CDR3 is TGCAGCGTTGAAGTAAGTCTAGCGACCTACAATGAGCAGTTCTTC.

This clonotype was picked up many times. The chain joins TRBV5-1 to TRBJ2-2; no firm D call. CDR3 size: 13 residues. Germline values: CDR1 SGHRS, CDR2 YFSETQ. Trimming took off 3 bases at V and 4 bases at J, with 7 bases between the two ends. The DNA of the CDR3 is TGCGCCAGCAGCTCAGACACCACCGGGGAGCTGTTTTTT. Amino acids: CASSSDTTGELFF. Full variable domain (remainder filled in from reference TRBV5-1 and TRBJ2-2): KAGVTQTPRYLIKTRGQQVTLSCSPISGHRSVSWYQQTPGQGLQFLFEYFSETQRNKGNFPGRFSGRQFSNSRSEMNVSTLELGDSALYLCASSSDTTGELFFGEGSRLTVL.

This clonotype was seen repeatedly, ten times or more. The J gene is TRBJ2-5, the V gene TRBV7-9; either TRBD1 or TRBD2 may fit D (5 bases each). The CDR3 spans 15 residues. The V and J ends lost 5 bases and 5 bases respectively, with 18 bases between them. CDR1 and CDR2 from the germline V gene are SEHNR and FQNEAQ (reference sequence). CDR3 protein: CASSRPYGADETQYF. The CDR3 coding sequence is TGTGCCAGCAGCCGGCCGTACGGGGCCGATGAGACCCAGTACTTC.

This clonotype appeared many times. The chain recombines TRBV9 with TRBJ2-3; D gene ambiguous. Trimming removed 2 bases at V and 4 bases at J, with 11 bases between. This CDR3 is built from 14 residues. CDR1 is SGDLS and CDR2 is YYNGEE in the germline V gene. Here the CDR3 DNA reads TGTGCCAGCAGCGTGATAAGCCCCCCAGATACGCAGTATTTT. The encoded protein is CASSVISPPDTQYF. Full variable domain (rest looked up from reference TRBV9 and TRBJ2-3): DSGVTQTPKHLITATGQRVTLRCSPRSGDLSVYWYQQSLDQGLQFLIQYYNGEERAKGNILERFSAQQFPDLHSELNLSSLELGDSALYFCASSVISPPDTQYFGPGTRLTVL.

This clonotype was found many times. The gene calls are TRBV6-5 and TRBJ2-7; TRBD1 agrees at 10 bases. The CDR3 consists of 14 residues. Germline V gene data show CDR1 as MNHEY and CDR2 as SVGAGI. The junction had 5 bases not matched to a gene; V was cut back by 5 bases and J by 4 bases. CDR3 protein: CASSEGQGLYEQYF. The CDR3 nucleotides read TGTGCCAGCAGTGAGGGACAGGGGTTGTACGAGCAGTACTTC.

Details on this clonotype: This could be a read error, since a much larger clone is one nucleotide away. This sequence joins TRBV14 and TRBJ1-4; tentative D call: TRBD1 (5 bases). Germline V gene sequence: CDR1 SGHDN, CDR2 FVKESK. CDR3 length equals 13 residues. The CDR3 sequence: CASGQDGAEKLFF. CDR3 sequence (DNA): TGTGCCAGCGGCCAAGACGGGGCGGAAAAACTGTTTTTT.

This clonotype was detected ten times or more. The rearrangement links TRBV4-3 to TRBJ2-7; no definite D call. CDR1 LGHNA and CDR2 YSLEER come from the germline V gene. The CDR3 length is 13 residues. The V and J ends lost 0 bases and 6 bases respectively, with 9 bases between them. CDR3 region: CASSQETSGEQYF. Here the CDR3 DNA reads TGCGCCAGCAGCCAAGAGACGAGTGGCGAGCAGTACTTC.

This clonotype was found a few times. This chain connects TRBV4-3 to TRBJ2-6; D unresolved. V was trimmed by 0 bases and J by 0 bases, leaving 15 bases between them. This CDR3 region has 19 residues. Germline CDR1 reads LGHNA; CDR2 reads YSLEER. The CDR3 region is CASSQEISGTVSGANVLTF. The CDR3 coding sequence is TGCGCCAGCAGCCAAGAGATTTCCGGAACTGTCTCTGGGGCCAACGTCCTGACTTTC.

This chain uses TRBV10-2 with TRBJ1-5; 7 bases match TRBD1. The CDR3 covers 14 residues. Germline V gives CDR1 WSHSY, CDR2 SAAADI. V dropped 2 bases and J dropped 3; count of bases not matched to a gene: 1. The CDR3 DNA reads as TGCGCCAGCAGTGAGGACAGGGACAATCAGCCCCAGCATTTT. This gives the protein CASSEDRDNQPQHF.

The CDR3 loop is CASSQDQDSYNEQFF. The CDR3 nucleotides read TGTGCCAGCAGCCAAGACCAGGACTCCTACAATGAGCAGTTCTTC. The chain combines TRBV4-2 with TRBJ2-1, with D uncertain. Germline assignment: CDR1 LGHNA and CDR2 YNFKEQ. This CDR3 contains 15 residues. The V end lost 0 bases, the J end lost 0 bases, and 6 bases lay between the germline ends.

This clonotype was seen many times. V usage is TRBV6-5 and J usage is TRBJ2-5; 11 positions match TRBD2. Germline CDR1 reads MNHEY; CDR2 reads SVGAGI. V shed 0 bases and J 4 bases; nucleotides not matched to a gene: 4. This CDR3 comprises 16 residues. CDR3: CASSYSLAGVSETQYF. CDR3 coding DNA: TGTGCCAGCAGTTACTCACTAGCGGGAGTGTCAGAGACCCAGTACTTC.

Regarding this clonotype: A read error may account for a junction end that differs from germline. This sequence joins TRBV5-1 and TRBJ2-7, with D maybe TRBD2 (5 bases). This CDR3 spans 13 amino acids. Germline CDR1 is SGHRS and CDR2 is YFSETQ. The CDR3 DNA sequence: TGCGTCAGCAGCTTGGACTCGGCCTACGAGCAGTACTTC. It codes for CVSSLDSAYEQYF.

On this clonotype itself: The junction differs from germline at one of its ends, possibly a read error. V and J are TRBV2 and TRBJ2-4; possible D gene TRBD2, 5 bases. CDR3 length: 12 residues. Per the germline V gene, CDR1 is SNHLY and CDR2 is FYNNEI. The CDR3 protein is CASCDAGNIQYF. The DNA for the CDR3 is TGTGCCAGCTGTGACGCGGGAAACATTCAGTACTTC.

V is TRBV7-2 and J is TRBJ2-1; 11 nucleotides line up with TRBD1. The ends lost 5 bases at V and 7 bases at J; junction bases unmatched: 7. Germline V gene lookup returns CDR1 SGHTA and CDR2 FQGNSA. The CDR3 loop spans 15 amino acids. DNA of the CDR3: TGTGCCAGCAGCCCGGACAGGGGGCTTCTGAATGAGCAGTTCTTC. Its protein product is CASSPDRGLLNEQFF.

As for this clonotype: This is likely a read error, given that the CDR3 carries no conserved phenylalanine or tryptophan at its end. This sequence joins TRBV4-3 and TRBJ1-1; D ambiguous. The CDR3 extends over 16 amino acids. V was cut by 0 bases and J by 3 bases, with 14 bases left in between. Germline V lookup: CDR1 LGHNA, CDR2 YSLEER. CDR3 coding DNA: TGCGCCAGCAGCCAAGATGTCACCGCTGGGCACACTGAAGCTTTCCTT. Its translation is CASSQDVTAGHTEAFL.

The CDR3: CASSPKTQGFEQYF. CDR3 sequence (DNA): TGCGCCAGCAGCCCGAAAACCCAGGGTTTCGAGCAGTACTTC. The J gene is TRBJ2-7, the V gene TRBV4-1; weak D call: TRBD1 (5 bases). The CDR3 is 14 residues long. Germline V gives CDR1 MGHRA, CDR2 YSYEKL. V was shortened by 4 bases and J by 6 bases, with 16 bases between the two germline ends.

At least ten counts were recorded for this clonotype. The V and J genes are TRBV5-1 and TRBJ1-1, with 7 bases identical to TRBD1. This CDR3 has 14 amino acids. The germline gives CDR1 SGHRS, CDR2 YFSETQ. Germline trimming cut 5 bases from V and 4 bases from J; bases unmatched to any gene: 8. The DNA of the CDR3 is TGCGCCAGCAGTCCGTCGACAGGGAGCACTGAAGCTTTCTTT. It is translated as CASSPSTGSTEAFF.

The CDR3 DNA sequence: TGCGCCAGCAGCCAAGATAGATCCCCCTCCGAGCAGTACTTC. The encoded protein is CASSQDRSPSEQYF. This chain joins TRBV4-3 and TRBJ2-7; no reliable D call. CDR1 and CDR2 from the germline V gene are LGHNA and YSLEER. The length of the CDR3 is 14 residues. Between the trimmed V and J ends, which lost 0 bases and 6 bases, there was a span of 12 bases.

The J gene is TRBJ2-2, the V gene TRBV7-9; the D call may be TRBD1 or TRBD2 (5 bases each). Trimming pared 4 bases from V and 3 bases from J, leaving 12 bases between. Germline V CDR1 and CDR2: SEHNR, FQNEAQ (reference sequence). CDR3 size: 15 residues. Here the CDR3 DNA reads TGTGCCAGCAGCTCTGGGACCATTCACACCGGGGAGCTGTTTTTT. It specifies CASSSGTIHTGELFF.

A note on this clonotype: It may be a read error: a sequence one base away is much more abundant. This likely comes from a read error, as the CDR3 has no conserved phenylalanine or tryptophan at its end. The chain joins TRBV4-3 to TRBJ2-3; 9 bases match TRBD1. This CDR3 has 17 amino acids. V lost 5 bases and J lost 6; bases outside the gene matches: 15. Germline CDR1 and CDR2: LGHNA and YSLEER. The CDR3 spells CASSVQPGQGLPDTQYS. CDR3 bases: TGCGCCAGCAGCGTCCAACCGGGACAGGGTTTGCCCGATACGCAGTATTCT.

This clonotype occurred a few times. The chain uses TRBV12-3 or TRBV12-4 and TRBJ2-7; 11 bases agree with TRBD2. V shed 4 bases and J 4 bases; nucleotides not matched to a gene: 6. This CDR3 has 15 amino acids. CDR3 in amino acids: CASSSYSGRGYEQYF. DNA of the CDR3: TGTGCCAGCAGTTCCTATAGCGGGAGGGGTTACGAGCAGTACTTC.

As for this clonotype: A much larger clonotype is one base distant, so this may be a read error. The conserved phenylalanine or tryptophan is not found at the CDR3 terminus, so this likely reflects a read error. The rearrangement joins TRBV2 to TRBJ1-5; D is unresolved. The CDR3 length is 14 residues. Trimming took 2 bases from V and 6 from J, leaving 11 bases between them. The germline V gene encodes CDR1 SNHLY and CDR2 FYNNEI. DNA for the CDR3: TGTGCCAGCAGTGAATGGTCTGGGAGTCAGCCCCAGCATTAT. This translates into CASSEWSGSQPQHY.

V and J are TRBV6-5 and TRBJ2-5; 8 bases are a match to TRBD2. V dropped 6 bases and J dropped 2; count of bases not matched to a gene: 11. There are 16 residues in the CDR3. Germline CDR1 reads MNHEY; CDR2 reads SVGAGI. This chain's CDR3 is CASSGADTSGQETQYF. The CDR3, as DNA: TGTGCCAGCAGCGGGGCCGATACTAGCGGACAAGAGACCCAGTACTTC.

This clonotype has more than one count but fewer than ten. V is TRBV3-1 and J is TRBJ2-7, with D possibly being TRBD2 (6 bases). Trimming shortened V by 1 base and J by 5 bases, and 6 bases separated the two germline ends. CDR3 length: 12 residues. Germline V gene lookup returns CDR1 LGHDT and CDR2 YNNKEL (reference sequence). This chain's CDR3 is CASSQGGDEQYF. The CDR3 DNA is TGTGCCAGCAGCCAAGGGGGGGACGAGCAGTACTTC.

Comments on this clonotype: A much larger clone lies a single base off, so this may be a read error. The chain joins TRBV7-9 to TRBJ1-4; D remains ambiguous. The germline CDR1 and CDR2 sequences are SEHNR and FQNEAQ (reference sequence). Trimming stripped 8 bases from V and 11 bases from J, with 15 bases between. The CDR3 has 12 amino acids. DNA of the CDR3: TGTGCCAGCTGCATCGGAGATGGTAAACTGTTTTTT. Its translation is CASCIGDGKLFF.